The clone carrying this T cell receptor (beta chain) has more than one count but fewer than ten. Antigen specificity is unknown. These data are taken from a study of glioma-infiltrating T cells after dendritic cell vaccination. Overall study context: Glioblastoma patients came from Phase I and II dendritic cell vaccination trials. The study's findings and limits: Estimated pretreatment TIL content predicted outcome after dendritic cell vaccination.

The CDR3 is 15 amino acids. After removal of 2 bases from V and 1 base from J, the junction contained 3 bases not matched to a gene. Germline V gene data show CDR1 as SGHNT and CDR2 as YYREEE (reference sequence). The PCR used 60 V beta and 13 J beta primers. Here immunoSEQ multiplex PCR was the method, and the copy in TCRdb shows in-frame clones only, minus some. There are some 70,000 clones in the sample; about 86% occur only once, and roughly 7.9% lies in the top ten. Before vaccination, two weeks after the third vaccination, and at progression, PBMC were collected. V and J are TRBV5-4 and TRBJ2-3, with 8 bases identical to TRBD2. This specimen consisted of blood, obtained before dendritic cell vaccination. The receptor's source is a human donor with glioblastoma. CDR3 coding DNA: TGTGCCAGCAGCTTCGGGGGGGCCGGCACAGATACGCAGTATTTT. It is translated as CASSFGGAGTDTQYF.